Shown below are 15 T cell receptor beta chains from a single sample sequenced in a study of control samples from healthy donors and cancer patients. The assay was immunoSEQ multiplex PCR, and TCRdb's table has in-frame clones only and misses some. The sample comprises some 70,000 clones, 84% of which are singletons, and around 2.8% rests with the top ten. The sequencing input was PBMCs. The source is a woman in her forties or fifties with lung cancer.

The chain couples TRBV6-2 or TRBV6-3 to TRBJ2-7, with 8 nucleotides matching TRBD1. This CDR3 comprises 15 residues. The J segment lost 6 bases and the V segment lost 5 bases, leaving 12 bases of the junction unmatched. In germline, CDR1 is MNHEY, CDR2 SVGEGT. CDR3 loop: CASSSPGTGMREQYF. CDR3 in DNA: TGTGCCAGCAGTAGCCCCGGGACAGGTATGCGCGAGCAGTACTTC.

The CDR3 region has the DNA TGTGCCAGCTCACCATGGGTAGCGGGCTCCGCCCGGGGTGATGAGCAGTTCTTC. This encodes CASSPWVAGSARGDEQFF. This chain uses TRBV18 with TRBJ2-1; TRBD2 agrees at 7 bases. Germline lookup yields CDR1 KGHSH and CDR2 LQKENI. Trimming at V came to 2 bases and at J to 8 bases, leaving 18 bases not matched to a gene. The CDR3 is 18 amino acids.

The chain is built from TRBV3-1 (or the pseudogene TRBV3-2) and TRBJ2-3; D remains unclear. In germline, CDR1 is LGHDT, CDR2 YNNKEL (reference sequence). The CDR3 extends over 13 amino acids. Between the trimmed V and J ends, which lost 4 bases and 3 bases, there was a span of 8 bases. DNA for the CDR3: TGTGCCAGCAGCCCAGGTGGGACAGATACGCAGTATTTT. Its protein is CASSPGGTDTQYF.

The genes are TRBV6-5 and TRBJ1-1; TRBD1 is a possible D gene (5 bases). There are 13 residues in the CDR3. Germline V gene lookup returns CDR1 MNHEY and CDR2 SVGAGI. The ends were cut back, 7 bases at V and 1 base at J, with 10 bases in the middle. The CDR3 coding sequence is TGTGCCAGCATTACAGGCTCGAACACTGAAGCTTTCTTT. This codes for CASITGSNTEAFF.

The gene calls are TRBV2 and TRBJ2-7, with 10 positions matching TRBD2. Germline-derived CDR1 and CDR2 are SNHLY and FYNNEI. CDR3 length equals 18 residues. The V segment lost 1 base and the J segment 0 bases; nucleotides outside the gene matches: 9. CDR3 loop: CASSEGLAGDISSYEQYF. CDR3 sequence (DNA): TGTGCCAGCAGTGAAGGGCTAGCGGGGGATATTAGCTCCTACGAGCAGTACTTC.

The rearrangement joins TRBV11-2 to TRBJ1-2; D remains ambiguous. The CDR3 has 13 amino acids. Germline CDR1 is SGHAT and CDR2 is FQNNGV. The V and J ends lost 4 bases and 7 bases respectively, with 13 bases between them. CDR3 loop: CASSSGALGGYTF. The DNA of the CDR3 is TGTGCCAGCAGCTCAGGAGCCTTGGGTGGCTACACCTTC. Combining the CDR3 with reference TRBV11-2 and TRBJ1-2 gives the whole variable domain EAGVAQSPRYKIIEKRQSVAFWCNPISGHATLYWYQQILGQGPKLLIQFQNNGVVDDSQLPKDRFSAERLKGVDSTLKIQPAKLEDSAVYLCASSSGALGGYTFGSGTRLTVV.

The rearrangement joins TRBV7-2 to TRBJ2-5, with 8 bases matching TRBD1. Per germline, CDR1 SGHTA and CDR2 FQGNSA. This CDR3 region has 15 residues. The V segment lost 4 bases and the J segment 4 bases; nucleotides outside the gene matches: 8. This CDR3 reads CASSSRTGWRETQYF. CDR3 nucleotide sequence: TGTGCCAGCAGCTCGAGGACAGGGTGGCGAGAGACCCAGTACTTC.

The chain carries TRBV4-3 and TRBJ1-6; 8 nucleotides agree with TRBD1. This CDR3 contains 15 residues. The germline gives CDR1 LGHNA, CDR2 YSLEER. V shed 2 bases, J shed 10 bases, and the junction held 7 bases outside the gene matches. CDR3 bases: TGCGCCAGCAGCCAAAACAGGGGGGCCAAGTCACCCCTCCACTTT. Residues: CASSQNRGAKSPLHF.

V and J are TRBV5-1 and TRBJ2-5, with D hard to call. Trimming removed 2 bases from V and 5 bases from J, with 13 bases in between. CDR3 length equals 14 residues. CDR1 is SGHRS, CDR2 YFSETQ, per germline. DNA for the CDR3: TGCGCCAGCAGCTTAAAAATTGCTGGGGAGACCCAGTACTTC. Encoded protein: CASSLKIAGETQYF.

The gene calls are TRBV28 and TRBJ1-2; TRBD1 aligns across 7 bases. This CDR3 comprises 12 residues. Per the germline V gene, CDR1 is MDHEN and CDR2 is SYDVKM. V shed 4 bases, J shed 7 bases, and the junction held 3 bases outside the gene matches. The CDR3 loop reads CASSWGQFGYTF. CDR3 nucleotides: TGTGCCAGCAGTTGGGGACAGTTTGGCTACACCTTC.

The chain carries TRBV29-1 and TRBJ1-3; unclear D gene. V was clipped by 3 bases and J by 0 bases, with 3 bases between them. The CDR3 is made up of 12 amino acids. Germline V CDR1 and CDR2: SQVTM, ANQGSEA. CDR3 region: CSVEISGNTIYF. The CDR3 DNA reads TGCAGCGTTGAGATCTCTGGAAACACCATATATTTT. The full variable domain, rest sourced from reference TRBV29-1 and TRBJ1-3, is SAVISQKPSRDICQRGTSLTIQCQVDSQVTMMFWYRQQPGQSLTLIATANQGSEATYESGFVIDKFPISRPNLTFSTLTVSNMSPEDSSIYLCSVEISGNTIYFGEGSWLTVV.

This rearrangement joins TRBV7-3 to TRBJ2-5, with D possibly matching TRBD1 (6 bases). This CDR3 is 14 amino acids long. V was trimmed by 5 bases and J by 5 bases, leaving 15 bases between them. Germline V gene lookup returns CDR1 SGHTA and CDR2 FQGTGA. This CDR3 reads CASSPQGSRETQYF. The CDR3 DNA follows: TGTGCCAGCAGCCCCCAGGGGTCTCGGGAGACCCAGTACTTC.

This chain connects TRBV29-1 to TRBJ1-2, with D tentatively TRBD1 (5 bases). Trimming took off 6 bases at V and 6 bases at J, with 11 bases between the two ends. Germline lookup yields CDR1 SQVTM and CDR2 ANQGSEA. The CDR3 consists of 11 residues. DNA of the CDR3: TGCAGCGTCGGGGCCGCCGATGGCTACACCTTC. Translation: CSVGAADGYTF.

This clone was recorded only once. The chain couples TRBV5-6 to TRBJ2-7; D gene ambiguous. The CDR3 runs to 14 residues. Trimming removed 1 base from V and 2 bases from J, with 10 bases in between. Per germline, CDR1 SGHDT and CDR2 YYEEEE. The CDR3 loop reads CASSLNGVPYEQYF. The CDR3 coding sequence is TGTGCCAGCAGCTTGAATGGGGTCCCCTACGAGCAGTACTTC.

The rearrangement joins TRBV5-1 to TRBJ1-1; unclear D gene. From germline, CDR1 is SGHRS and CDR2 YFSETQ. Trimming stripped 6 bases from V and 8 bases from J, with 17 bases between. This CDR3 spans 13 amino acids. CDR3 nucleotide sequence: TGCGCCAGCAAGAGCGGAGAAAAATTGGAAGCTTTCTTT. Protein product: CASKSGEKLEAFF.